Following are 23 T cell receptor beta chains from one sample sequenced in a study of cytomegalovirus exposure and HLA in healthy donors (dated by TCRdb to between 2016 and 2019). Library preparation employed the immunoSEQ multiplex PCR assay. A mixture of 60 forward primers for TCR Vbeta segments and 13 reverse primers for TCR Jbeta segments was used in the multiplex PCR. TCRdb re-hosts the immuneACCESS table, in-frame sequences only. Its copies lack some clones; in the studies checked, an unresolved V gene accounts for under half of them, and the cause for the rest is not known. Across this sample there are approximately 150,000 clones, with roughly two thirds seen only once. The ten largest clones capture under 5.5% of the sample. Sequencing used PBMCs. These receptors originate from a woman aged 18-29 years in good health and CMV-seropositive.

V is TRBV15 and J is TRBJ2-1, with a possible D match to TRBD2 (5 bases). CDR3 size: 15 residues. Per the germline V gene, CDR1 is LNHNV and CDR2 is YYDKDF (reference sequence). V was cut by 0 bases and J by 7 bases, with 13 bases left in between. The CDR3 reads CATSRDRASPNEQFF. CDR3 DNA: TGTGCCACCAGCAGAGATAGGGCTAGCCCGAATGAGCAGTTCTTC.

Points on this clone: Its ends do not fully match the called genes, so a read error is possible. The chain carries TRBV7-9 and TRBJ1-1; 7 nucleotides agree with TRBD1. Per germline, CDR1 SEHNR and CDR2 FQNEAQ (reference sequence). The CDR3 contains 17 residues. CDR3 loop: CSSSLSRGPELNTEAFF. The CDR3 DNA sequence: TGTTCCAGCAGCTTAAGTAGGGGGCCGGAATTGAACACTGAAGCTTTCTTT.

The chain is built from TRBV5-4 and TRBJ2-7, with a possible D match to TRBD2 (6 bases). Trimming left V 2 bases short and J 2 bases short, with 11 bases between. Germline CDR1 and CDR2: SGHNT and YYREEE (reference sequence). The length of the CDR3 is 14 residues. CDR3 loop: CASSFSGGPYEQYF. The CDR3 DNA reads as TGTGCCAGCAGCTTCTCCGGGGGACCCTACGAGCAGTACTTC.

The genes are TRBV4-1 and TRBJ1-5; the match to TRBD1 covers 12 bases. The V segment lost 1 base and the J segment 3 bases; nucleotides outside the gene matches: 10. Germline V gene data show CDR1 as MGHRA and CDR2 as YSYEKL. This CDR3 spans 19 amino acids. The CDR3 sequence is CASSQVTGTGGPFNQPQHF. The CDR3 DNA reads as TGCGCCAGCAGCCAAGTAACCGGGACAGGGGGCCCCTTCAATCAGCCCCAGCATTTT.

The gene calls are TRBV15 and TRBJ1-1; a weak D match, TRBD1 (5 bases). The CDR3 loop spans 12 amino acids. V was shortened by 0 bases and J by 10 bases, with 9 bases between the two germline ends. CDR1 and CDR2 (germline): LNHNV, YYDKDF (reference sequence). The CDR3 sequence is CATSRDTGPAFF. The CDR3 DNA follows: TGTGCCACCAGCAGAGATACAGGTCCAGCTTTCTTT.

This chain connects TRBV9 to TRBJ2-5, with TRBD2 matching over 8 bases. J gave up 4 bases and V 2 bases, and 10 bases lay outside the gene matches. The CDR3 loop spans 16 amino acids. Per the germline V gene, CDR1 is SGDLS and CDR2 is YYNGEE. DNA for the CDR3: TGTGCCAGCAGCGTGAAAACGGGGGGGCCGGGAGAGACCCAGTACTTC. Translated, it gives CASSVKTGGPGETQYF.

This sequence joins TRBV2 and TRBJ2-7; D not resolved. The V gene lost 8 bases and the J gene lost 9 bases, with 20 bases spanning the gap. Germline V gene data show CDR1 as SNHLY and CDR2 as FYNNEI. The CDR3 is 13 amino acids. CDR3 amino acids: CASEGLPVLGQYF. The CDR3 DNA reads as TGTGCCAGCGAAGGCCTGCCGGTGCTAGGGCAGTACTTC.

This chain links TRBV6-1 with TRBJ2-3, with 10 bases that match TRBD2. The V and J ends lost 4 bases and 5 bases, in that order; junction bases with no gene match: 6. CDR1 MNHNS and CDR2 SASEGT come from the germline V gene. This CDR3 has 15 amino acids. The CDR3 sequence: CASSVTSGTLDTQYF. The CDR3 DNA reads TGTGCCAGCAGTGTAACTAGCGGGACCCTAGATACGCAGTATTTT.

This clone has a handful of counts. The chain recombines TRBV4-1 with TRBJ2-7; perhaps TRBD1 as D (5 bases). The CDR3 has 16 residues. Trimming left V 1 base short and J 1 base short, with 14 bases between. Germline loops: CDR1 MGHRA, CDR2 YSYEKL. In nucleotides, the CDR3 is TGCGCCAGCAGCCAAGGGGGCAGGGCGAAGTCCTACGAGCAGTACTTC. Amino acid sequence: CASSQGGRAKSYEQYF.

The chain uses TRBV29-1 and TRBJ2-1, with TRBD2 identical over 7 bases. The CDR3 is 13 residues long. Germline values: CDR1 SQVTM, CDR2 ANQGSEA. CDR3 loop: CTCWLAADNEQFF. The CDR3 coding sequence is TGCACCTGTTGGCTAGCGGCCGACAATGAGCAGTTCTTC.

The genes are TRBV18 and TRBJ1-2; 7 bases are a match to TRBD1. The CDR3 consists of 16 residues. Per germline, CDR1 KGHSH and CDR2 LQKENI. V lost 3 bases to trimming and J lost 0 bases; unmatched junction nucleotides: 7. CDR3 sequence (DNA): TGTGCCAGCTCACCCACCACAGGGACAGCTAACTATGGCTACACCTTC. It specifies CASSPTTGTANYGYTF. Full variable domain (rest looked up from reference TRBV18 and TRBJ1-2): NAGVMQNPRHLVRRRGQEARLRCSPMKGHSHVYWYRQLPEEGLKFMVYLQKENIIDESGMPKERFSAEFPKEGPSILRIQQVVRGDSAAYFCASSPTTGTANYGYTFGSGTRLTVV.

The CDR3 nucleotides are TGTGCCAGCTCACCACCGGAGGGTGGCCAGCCCCAGCATTTT. It codes for CASSPPEGGQPQHF. The V and J genes are TRBV18 and TRBJ1-5; D unresolved. Germline CDR1 and CDR2: KGHSH and LQKENI. This CDR3 region has 14 residues. V lost 0 bases and J 7 bases, leaving 10 bases between the germline ends.

The V and J genes are TRBV11-2 and TRBJ2-1; 7 nucleotides agree with TRBD1. J lost 8 bases, V lost 2 bases, and 6 bases had no gene match. This CDR3 region has 14 residues. Germline loops: CDR1 SGHAT, CDR2 FQNNGV. For the CDR3, the DNA is TGTGCCAGCAGCTTAAATCCAGGGGGAGATGAGCAGTTCTTC. Encoded protein: CASSLNPGGDEQFF.

V gene TRBV13 combines with J gene TRBJ2-5, with a tentative D call TRBD1 (5 bases). CDR1 and CDR2 (germline): PRHDT, FYEKMQ (reference sequence). Between the trimmed V and J ends, which lost 4 bases and 5 bases, there was a span of 8 bases. This CDR3 has 12 amino acids. DNA of the CDR3: TGTGCCAGCAGCTGGCAGGGCGAGACCCAGTACTTC. Protein product: CASSWQGETQYF.

The genes are TRBV5-4 and TRBJ2-3, with 11 bases identical to TRBD2. This CDR3 spans 16 amino acids. Unmatched junction bases numbered 5, after V lost 3 bases and J lost 2 bases. CDR1 is SGHNT, CDR2 YYREEE, per germline (reference sequence). The CDR3 DNA reads as TGTGCCAGCAGCTCAATGACTAGCGGGGACACAGATACGCAGTATTTT. It specifies CASSSMTSGDTDTQYF. Full variable domain (outside the CDR3, taken from reference TRBV5-4 and TRBJ2-3): ETGVTQSPTHLIKTRGQQVTLRCSSQSGHNTVSWYQQALGQGPQFIFQYYREEENGRGNFPPRFSGLQFPNYSSELNVNALELDDSALYLCASSSMTSGDTDTQYFGPGTRLTVL.

V usage is TRBV27 and J usage is TRBJ1-1; perhaps TRBD1 as D (5 bases). The V and J ends lost 3 bases and 6 bases respectively, with 11 bases between them. The CDR3 contains 13 residues. Germline V gene lookup returns CDR1 MNHEY and CDR2 SMNVEV (reference sequence). CDR3 in amino acids: CASSFLTEPEAFF. The CDR3 bases are TGTGCCAGCAGTTTCTTGACAGAACCTGAAGCTTTCTTT.

The V and J genes are TRBV15 and TRBJ2-5, with D perhaps matching TRBD1 (6 bases). This CDR3 spans 14 amino acids. Germline CDR1 is LNHNV and CDR2 is YYDKDF (reference sequence). Trimming took 8 bases from V and 0 from J, leaving 13 bases between them. The CDR3 sequence is CATGSWGHQETQYF. Written as DNA, the CDR3 is TGTGCCACCGGTTCCTGGGGGCACCAAGAGACCCAGTACTTC.

The V call is TRBV30, the J call TRBJ1-3; D gene uncertain. Germline lookup yields CDR1 GTSNPN and CDR2 SVGIG (reference sequence). With 0 bases removed from V and 0 bases from J, the gap between germline ends came to 12 bases. This CDR3 has 16 amino acids. The chain's CDR3 is CAWSVQQPVSGNTIYF. CDR3 nucleotides: TGTGCCTGGAGTGTTCAACAGCCGGTCTCTGGAAACACCATATATTTT.

This chain links TRBV7-2 with TRBJ1-5; D is unresolved. CDR3 length equals 14 residues. CDR1 is SGHTA and CDR2 is FQGNSA in the germline V gene. Between the trimmed V and J ends, which lost 1 base and 4 bases, there was a span of 8 bases. CDR3 sequence reads: CASSLESGNQPQHF. The CDR3 nucleotides read TGTGCCAGCAGCTTAGAGTCGGGAAATCAGCCCCAGCATTTT.

The CDR3 region has the DNA TGTGCCAGCAGCCGACAGGGACTCACTGAAGCTTTCTTT. Residues: CASSRQGLTEAFF. The rearrangement uses TRBV6-5 and TRBJ1-1; 7 nucleotides line up with TRBD1. The junction had 5 bases not matched to a gene; V was cut back by 6 bases and J by 4 bases. CDR1 is MNHEY and CDR2 is SVGAGI in the germline V gene. This CDR3 is 13 amino acids long.

The chain joins TRBV9 to TRBJ2-7; 10 bases are shared with TRBD2. Trimming removed 0 bases from V and 6 bases from J; junction bases left unmatched: 9. CDR1 is SGDLS, CDR2 YYNGEE, per germline. This CDR3 is built from 16 residues. Here the CDR3 reads CASSVVISGGIGEQYF. The CDR3 nucleotides read TGTGCCAGCAGCGTAGTAATTAGCGGGGGGATCGGCGAGCAGTACTTC.

V is TRBV5-4 and J is TRBJ2-5; 11 bases are shared with TRBD1. CDR1 and CDR2 (germline): SGHNT, YYREEE (reference sequence). The CDR3 spans 16 residues. Unmatched junction bases numbered 5, after V lost 3 bases and J lost 1 base. The CDR3 loop is CASSSSGTGGQETQYF. In DNA, the CDR3 is TGTGCCAGCAGCTCATCCGGGACAGGGGGCCAAGAGACCCAGTACTTC.

This chain links TRBV7-2 with TRBJ2-5, with 7 nucleotides matching TRBD1. In germline, CDR1 is SGHTA, CDR2 FQGNSA. With 5 bases clipped from V and 2 bases from J, the junction kept 5 bases outside the gene matches. This CDR3 is built from 14 residues. The CDR3 bases are TGTGCCAGCAGCACCGTACAGGGGCAAGAGACCCAGTACTTC. Amino acid sequence: CASSTVQGQETQYF.